This T cell receptor (beta chain) was documented in a study of post-analysis software for immune sequencing data. Findings of the study overall: Significantly lower normalized Chao1 diversity was found in patients with multiple sclerosis relative to controls. Patients showed TRBV5-6, TRBV5-1 and TRBV20-1 among four to six TRBV segments more frequent than in controls.

Unique molecular identifiers were present in the TCR beta cDNA libraries. A population of 1 to 10 million T cells gave rise to about half a million cDNA molecules. Using its own MiXCR run on the PCR reads, TCRdb lists one record per CDR3 protein. Altogether fewer than 850,000 distinct CDR3 sequences are present, roughly 29% being singletons, with the ten largest covering roughly 0.53%. The CDR3 has 14 residues. Germline V gene sequence: CDR1 SGHRS, CDR2 YFSETQ. V lost 4 bases and J lost 6, with 17 bases in between. As regards this clonotype: The antigen remains unidentified.

This TCR was recovered from a girl aged 10-17 years with multiple sclerosis. The V gene is TRBV5-1, the J gene TRBJ2-7; D may match TRBD1 or TRBD2 (5 bases each). Material for sequencing was blood. The CDR3 sequence: CASSLDQVGGEQYF. The CDR3 region has the DNA TGCGCCAGCAGCCTGGACCAGGTTGGGGGCGAGCAGTACTTC. Full variable domain (remainder filled in from reference TRBV5-1 and TRBJ2-7): KAGVTQTPRYLIKTRGQQVTLSCSPISGHRSVSWYQQTPGQGLQFLFEYFSETQRNKGNFPGRFSGRQFSNSRSEMNVSTLELGDSALYLCASSLDQVGGEQYFGPGTRLTVT.